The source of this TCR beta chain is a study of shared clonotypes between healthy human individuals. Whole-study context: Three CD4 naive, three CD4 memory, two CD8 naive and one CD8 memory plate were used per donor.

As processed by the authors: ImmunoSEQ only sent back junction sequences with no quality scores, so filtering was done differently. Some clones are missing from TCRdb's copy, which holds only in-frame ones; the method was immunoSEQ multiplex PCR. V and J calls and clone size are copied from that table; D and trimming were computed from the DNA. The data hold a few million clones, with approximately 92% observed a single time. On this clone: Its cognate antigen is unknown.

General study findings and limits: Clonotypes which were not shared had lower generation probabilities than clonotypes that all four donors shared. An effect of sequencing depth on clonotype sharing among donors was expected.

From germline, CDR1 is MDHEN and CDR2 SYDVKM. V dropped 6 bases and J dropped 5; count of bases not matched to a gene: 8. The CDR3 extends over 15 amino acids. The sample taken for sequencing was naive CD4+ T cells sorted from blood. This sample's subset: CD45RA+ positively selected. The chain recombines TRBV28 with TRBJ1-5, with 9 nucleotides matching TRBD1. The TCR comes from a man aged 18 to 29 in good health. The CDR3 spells CASSHRQGDYQPQHF. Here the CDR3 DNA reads TGTGCCAGCAGCCATAGACAGGGGGATTATCAGCCCCAGCATTTT.